Each of the 2 T cell receptor beta chains below was sequenced from the same sample in a study of blood T cell repertoires in COVID-19. Assay: immunoSEQ multiplex PCR; the TCRdb copy retains only in-frame clones and omits some. In the table there are 200,000 to 250,000 clones, over 75% of which are singletons. What was sequenced was peripheral blood. The receptors come from a man aged 45-65 years with COVID-19, enrolled during active disease.

J is TRBJ2-7 and V is TRBV9; maybe TRBD2 (5 bases). Trimming cost V 0 bases and J 7 bases, with 14 bases left between them. The CDR3 has 14 residues. CDR1 and CDR2 (germline): SGDLS, YYNGEE. CDR3 residues: CASSVGSEVGEQYF. In DNA, the CDR3 is TGTGCCAGCAGCGTAGGTTCGGAGGTGGGTGAGCAGTACTTC.

The V gene is TRBV3-1 (or the pseudogene TRBV3-2), the J gene TRBJ2-3; D unclear. There are 16 residues in the CDR3. Germline V gene lookup returns CDR1 LGHDT and CDR2 YNNKEL (reference sequence). Trimming pared 0 bases from V and 0 bases from J, leaving 10 bases between. The CDR3 nucleotides read TGTGCCAGCAGCCAAGAGTTTTGGAGAAGCACAGATACGCAGTATTTT. It encodes CASSQEFWRSTDTQYF.